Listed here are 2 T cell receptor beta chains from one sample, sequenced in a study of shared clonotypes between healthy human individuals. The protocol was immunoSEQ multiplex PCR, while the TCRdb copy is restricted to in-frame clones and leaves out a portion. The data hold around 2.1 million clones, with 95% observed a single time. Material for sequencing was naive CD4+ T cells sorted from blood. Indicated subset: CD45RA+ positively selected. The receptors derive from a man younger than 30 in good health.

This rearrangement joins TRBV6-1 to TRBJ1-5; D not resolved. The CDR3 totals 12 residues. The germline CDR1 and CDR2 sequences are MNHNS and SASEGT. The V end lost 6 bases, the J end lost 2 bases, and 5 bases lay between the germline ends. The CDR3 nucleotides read TGTGCCAGCAGACATCGCAATCAGCCCCAGCATTTT. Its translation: CASRHRNQPQHF.

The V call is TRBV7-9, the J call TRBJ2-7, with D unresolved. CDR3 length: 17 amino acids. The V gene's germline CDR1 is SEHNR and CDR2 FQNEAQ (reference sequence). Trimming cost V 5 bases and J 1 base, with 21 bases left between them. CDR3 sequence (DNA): TGTGCCAGCAGCCACGAGTTGGTCGGCAGGTCTTCCTACGAGCAGTACTTC. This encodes CASSHELVGRSSYEQYF.